The clone carrying this T cell receptor beta chain was seen ten or more times. Its antigen is still unknown. The time point here: persistent/refractory GD, antithyroid drugs over 5 years with positive TRAb. Scientists built the TCR library using RNA that was extracted from PBMCs. Relying on iRepertoire HTBI primers and Arm-PCR of CDR3 regions, the team built TCR beta libraries. TCRdb passed the multiplex PCR reads through MiXCR, listing each CDR3 protein once. The sample consists of some 280,000 distinct CDR3 sequences, 22% of them appearing once. The data stem from a study of regulatory T cells in long-lasting Graves disease. Overall study: Over 5 years on antithyroid drugs plus positive TSH receptor antibodies marked Graves' disease as persistent. Notes on the study in general: The sample size was small, and this may have reduced accuracy. TCR diversity in persistent Graves' patients was below that of newly diagnosed ones.

The sequence derives from a female donor with Graves disease. The specimen was peripheral blood mononuclear cells (PBMCs), collected when the disease was refractory, from a patient treated with antithyroid drugs.

The CDR3 DNA reads TGTGCCAGCGCCTGGGGCGAGCAGTACTTC. Translated, it gives CASAWGEQYF. The rearrangement links TRBV2 to TRBJ2-7, with D hard to call. The CDR3 consists of 10 residues. Germline loops: CDR1 SNHLY, CDR2 FYNNEI. The ends were cut back, 8 bases at V and 6 bases at J, with 8 bases in the middle.